Below are 13 T cell receptor beta chains sequenced from a single sample in a study of shared clonotypes between healthy human individuals. Produced via immunoSEQ multiplex PCR; TCRdb's table is partial and in-frame only. The table includes fewer than 850,000 clones, 80% to 95% detected once. What was sequenced was memory CD8+ T cells from PBMCs. Noted subset: CD45RO+ cells pooled with CCR7-negative TemRA cells. The receptors come from a man between 18 and 29 years old in good health. Some clones in this sample may be carry-over from other donors' samples.

The V gene is TRBV6-5, the J gene TRBJ2-1; possibly TRBD1 or TRBD2 for D (5 bases each). The CDR3 totals 15 residues. Trimming removed 4 bases from V and 3 bases from J, with 13 bases in between. Germline assignment: CDR1 MNHEY and CDR2 SVGAGI. CDR3 sequence (DNA): TGTGCCAGCAGTTCTACCGGGACGAACTACAATGAGCAGTTCTTC. This sequence encodes CASSSTGTNYNEQFF.

This sequence joins TRBV28 and TRBJ2-7; D is possibly TRBD2 (7 bases). This CDR3 spans 16 amino acids. In germline, CDR1 is MDHEN, CDR2 SYDVKM. V was trimmed by 5 bases and J by 5 bases, leaving 22 bases between them. In nucleotides, the CDR3 is TGTGCCAGCAGTCCCGCGATGGGGGGGGCCACCGACGAGCAGTACTTC. Encoded protein: CASSPAMGGATDEQYF.

The chain recombines TRBV5-1 with TRBJ2-7, with D possibly TRBD1 on 6 matching bases. Per the germline V gene, CDR1 is SGHRS and CDR2 is YFSETQ. Between the trimmed V and J ends, which lost 4 bases and 0 bases, there was a span of 11 bases. This CDR3 comprises 14 residues. The CDR3 sequence: CASSPGTFSYEQYF. The CDR3 coding sequence is TGCGCCAGCAGCCCGGGGACATTCTCCTACGAGCAGTACTTC.

This chain uses TRBV14 with TRBJ1-2; TRBD1 agrees at 9 bases. Looked up from germline, CDR1 is SGHDN and CDR2 is FVKESK. V lost 4 bases, J lost 4 bases, and 13 bases stayed unmatched. The CDR3 has 17 residues. CDR3 nucleotides: TGTGCCAGCAGCCCTGATCCGTGGACAGGGGTTACCTATGGCTACACCTTC. Amino acids: CASSPDPWTGVTYGYTF.

The chain carries TRBV7-6 and TRBJ1-1; D ambiguous. The CDR3 has 14 amino acids. Germline-derived CDR1 and CDR2 are SGHVS and FNYEAQ. V lost 5 bases, J lost 5 bases, and 15 bases lay in between. The CDR3 bases are TGTGCCAGCAGCCCCCCACAAGACACGACTGAAGCTTTCTTT. This gives the protein CASSPPQDTTEAFF.

The chain employs TRBV18 and TRBJ1-1, with D unresolved. Trimming cost V 4 bases and J 3 bases, with 12 bases left between them. This CDR3 is built from 14 residues. Germline V gene lookup returns CDR1 KGHSH and CDR2 LQKENI. The CDR3 DNA follows: TGTGCCAGCTCACGGCCCCGCGGTCACACTGAAGCTTTCTTT. It translates to CASSRPRGHTEAFF. Complete variable domain (other parts from reference TRBV18 and TRBJ1-1): NAGVMQNPRHLVRRRGQEARLRCSPMKGHSHVYWYRQLPEEGLKFMVYLQKENIIDESGMPKERFSAEFPKEGPSILRIQQVVRGDSAAYFCASSRPRGHTEAFFGQGTRLTVV.

The chain recombines TRBV10-3 with TRBJ2-1; D possibly corresponds to TRBD2 (5 bases). Trimming took 3 bases from V and 4 from J, leaving 10 bases between them. Germline assignment: CDR1 ENHRY and CDR2 SYGVKD. The CDR3 runs 14 residues. CDR3 DNA sequence: TGTGCCATCAGTGAAAGGGAGTTTTACAATGAGCAGTTCTTC. Amino acid sequence: CAISEREFYNEQFF.

The chain links TRBV27 to TRBJ1-1; no firm D call. The CDR3 runs 13 residues. Deletions cut 7 bases from V and 5 bases from J, with 14 bases between. Germline loops: CDR1 MNHEY, CDR2 SMNVEV (reference sequence). The CDR3 sequence is CASTPLLSTEAFF. The CDR3 DNA reads TGTGCCAGCACCCCACTCCTGTCTACTGAAGCTTTCTTT.

This sequence joins TRBV11-2 and TRBJ2-7; 10 nucleotides match TRBD2. The CDR3 loop spans 16 amino acids. CDR1 is SGHAT, CDR2 FQNNGV, per germline. V was clipped by 0 bases and J by 2 bases; unmatched bases: 4. The CDR3 DNA reads as TGTGCCAGCAGCTTAGATAGGACTAGCGGACCCTACGAGCAGTACTTC. Encoded protein: CASSLDRTSGPYEQYF.

The chain links TRBV28 to TRBJ2-1; 16 nucleotides agree with TRBD2. This CDR3 region has 16 residues. After removal of 6 bases from V and 9 bases from J, the junction contained 8 bases not matched to a gene. Per germline, CDR1 MDHEN and CDR2 SYDVKM. The CDR3 DNA follows: TGTGCCAGCAGAACCCCCGGGACTAGCGGGAGGGCTGAGCAGTTCTTC. Protein: CASRTPGTSGRAEQFF. Filled out from reference TRBV28 and TRBJ2-1, the complete variable domain reads DVKVTQSSRYLVKRTGEKVFLECVQDMDHENMFWYRQDPGLGLRLIYFSYDVKMKEKGDIPEGYSVSREKKERFSLILESASTNQTSMYLCASRTPGTSGRAEQFFGPGTRLTVL.

This rearrangement joins TRBV5-1 to TRBJ2-1, with 9 nucleotides matching TRBD1. This CDR3 spans 12 amino acids. Germline V lookup: CDR1 SGHRS, CDR2 YFSETQ. The J segment lost 10 bases and the V segment lost 5 bases, leaving 4 bases of the junction unmatched. The CDR3 DNA reads as TGCGCCAGCAGGCGGACAGGGGAAGAGCAGTTCTTC. Protein product: CASRRTGEEQFF.

V is TRBV5-1 and J is TRBJ2-3; TRBD2 matches at 16 bases. This CDR3 comprises 19 residues. J gave up 2 bases and V 4 bases, and 10 bases lay outside the gene matches. Germline assignment: CDR1 SGHRS and CDR2 YFSETQ. The chain's CDR3 is CASSPSGTSGRALTDTQYF. CDR3 in DNA: TGCGCCAGCAGCCCCTCAGGGACTAGCGGGAGGGCCCTCACAGATACGCAGTATTTT.

The chain carries TRBV19 and TRBJ2-1; a weak D match, TRBD2 (6 bases). The CDR3 covers 17 residues. Germline V gene lookup returns CDR1 LNHDA and CDR2 SQIVND (reference sequence). V dropped 6 bases and J dropped 0 bases, with 18 bases sitting between them. CDR3 in amino acids: CASSPSRLGSSYNEQFF. CDR3 DNA sequence: TGTGCCAGTAGCCCCTCCCGACTAGGAAGCTCCTACAATGAGCAGTTCTTC.